These 28 T cell receptor beta chains came from one sample sequenced in a study of cytomegalovirus exposure and HLA in healthy donors. PCR involved 60 Vbeta and 13 Jbeta primers. The protocol was immunoSEQ multiplex PCR, while the TCRdb copy is restricted to in-frame clones and leaves out a portion. The data hold fewer than 110,000 clones, with around 77% observed a single time. The specimen sequenced was PBMCs. These receptors came from a man over 45 in good health and CMV-seropositive.

V is TRBV25-1 and J is TRBJ2-4; D is possibly TRBD1 (5 bases). The germline V gene has CDR1 MGHDK and CDR2 SYGVNS. V gave up 2 bases and J gave up 0 bases, with 5 bases separating them. This CDR3 is 14 amino acids long. CDR3 coding DNA: TGTGCCAGCAGTGAACAGGGAGCCAAAAACATTCAGTACTTC. Its protein is CASSEQGAKNIQYF.

The chain carries TRBV27 and TRBJ2-7; TRBD1 matches 9 bases. Looked up from germline, CDR1 is MNHEY and CDR2 is SMNVEV (reference sequence). The CDR3 has 16 amino acids. The J segment lost 3 bases and the V segment lost 6 bases, leaving 12 bases of the junction unmatched. DNA for the CDR3: TGTGCCAGCAGGACGACCGGGACAGGGCCAAACTACGAGCAGTACTTC. Its translation is CASRTTGTGPNYEQYF.

This clone was seen a few times. The rearrangement uses TRBV6-1 and TRBJ2-7; TRBD2 might be the D (5 bases). CDR3 length equals 12 residues. Trimming pared 8 bases from V and 0 bases from J, leaving 8 bases between. Germline V gives CDR1 MNHNS, CDR2 SASEGT. DNA of the CDR3: TGTGCCAGCGGGAGTGGCTCCTACGAGCAGTACTTC. Its protein product is CASGSGSYEQYF.

This chain links TRBV30 with TRBJ1-1; perhaps TRBD1 as D (5 bases). The CDR3 is 13 amino acids. V lost 0 bases and J lost 5, with 10 bases in between. Germline V gene lookup returns CDR1 GTSNPN and CDR2 SVGIG (reference sequence). The chain's CDR3 is CAWSVQVSTEAFF. In nucleotides, the CDR3 is TGTGCCTGGAGTGTACAGGTCTCAACTGAAGCTTTCTTT.

V usage is TRBV27 and J usage is TRBJ2-3, with 8 bases aligning to TRBD1. The trim removed 0 bases at V and 4 bases at J, leaving 6 bases unmatched. This CDR3 is 16 amino acids long. CDR1 is MNHEY, CDR2 SMNVEV, per germline (reference sequence). CDR3: CASSLSSGGVPDTQYF. The DNA for the CDR3 is TGTGCCAGCAGTTTATCGTCAGGGGGCGTTCCAGATACGCAGTATTTT.

The chain links TRBV11-1 to TRBJ2-5, with D perhaps matching TRBD1 (6 bases). The ends were cut back, 5 bases at V and 2 bases at J, with 18 bases in the middle. This CDR3 has 16 amino acids. Germline V gene lookup returns CDR1 SGHAT and CDR2 FQDESV (reference sequence). CDR3 sequence: CASSPPGGMGQETQYF. The CDR3 coding sequence is TGTGCCAGCAGCCCGCCTGGGGGCATGGGGCAAGAGACCCAGTACTTC.

This chain uses TRBV7-3 with TRBJ2-1, with TRBD2 matching 9 bases. V shed 8 bases and J 4 bases; nucleotides not matched to a gene: 3. Germline CDR1 and CDR2: SGHTA and FQGTGA. The CDR3 loop spans 13 amino acids. CDR3 region: CASGSGGYNEQFF. The CDR3 DNA reads TGTGCCAGCGGTAGCGGGGGTTACAATGAGCAGTTCTTC. The variable domain in full, with the rest retrieved from reference TRBV7-3 and TRBJ2-1, is GAGVSQTPSNKVTEKGKYVELRCDPISGHTALYWYRQSLGQGPEFLIYFQGTGAADDSGLPNDRFFAVRPEGSVSTLKIQRTERGDSAVYLCASGSGGYNEQFFGPGTRLTVL.

This clone was counted a few times. V and J are TRBV7-8 and TRBJ1-4, with 10 positions matching TRBD1. The CDR3 has 15 amino acids. Germline assignment: CDR1 SGHVS and CDR2 FQNEAQ. With 5 bases clipped from V and 6 bases from J, the junction kept 6 bases outside the gene matches. DNA for the CDR3: TGTGCCAGCAGCCCCCGGGACAGGGGATATGAAAAACTGTTTTTT. Translation: CASSPRDRGYEKLFF.

The chain links TRBV7-2 to TRBJ2-2; D uncertain. The length of the CDR3 is 13 residues. V was pared by 5 bases and J by 2 bases, with 6 bases between. Germline CDR1 and CDR2: SGHTA and FQGNSA. In DNA form, the CDR3 reads TGTGCCAGCAGCCCTAAAAACACCGGGGAGCTGTTTTTT. It specifies CASSPKNTGELFF.

V gene TRBV10-2 combines with J gene TRBJ2-7; TRBD2 agrees at 13 bases. The germline gives CDR1 WSHSY, CDR2 SAAADI. Losses at the gene ends were 8 bases for V and 6 bases for J; bases not matched to a gene: 7. The CDR3 totals 14 residues. The CDR3 region has the DNA TGCGCCAGCCGGACTAGCGGGAGTGAGGGCGAGCAGTACTTC. Amino acids: CASRTSGSEGEQYF.

This clone was found a few times. The chain links TRBV4-3 to TRBJ2-3; 9 bases align to TRBD2. Germline V gives CDR1 LGHNA, CDR2 YSLEER. The CDR3 contains 18 residues. V gave up 0 bases and J gave up 2 bases; unmatched junction bases: 9. The CDR3 bases are TGCGCCAGCAGCCAAGAGAGAGTAGCGGGAGTTACCACAGATACGCAGTATTTT. This sequence encodes CASSQERVAGVTTDTQYF.

V gene TRBV4-3 combines with J gene TRBJ2-1; 12 bases fit TRBD2. J gave up 4 bases and V 4 bases, and 2 bases lay outside the gene matches. Germline CDR1 and CDR2: LGHNA and YSLEER. The CDR3 length is 15 residues. DNA for the CDR3: TGCGCCAGCAGCCCGACTAGCGGGGGATACAATGAGCAGTTCTTC. It codes for CASSPTSGGYNEQFF.

The chain is built from TRBV12-5 and TRBJ2-2; 8 bases agree with TRBD1. CDR1 is LGHNT and CDR2 is FRNRAP in the germline V gene. The CDR3 extends over 14 amino acids. The trim removed 5 bases at V and 7 bases at J, leaving 6 bases unmatched. The CDR3 nucleotides are TGTGCTAGTGGTACTCAGGGGGCTAACGGGGAGCTGTTTTTT. Translating gives CASGTQGANGELFF.

The chain joins TRBV19 to TRBJ2-7; 8 bases map to TRBD2. Germline V gene lookup returns CDR1 LNHDA and CDR2 SQIVND (reference sequence). This CDR3 comprises 16 residues. Losses at the gene ends were 6 bases for V and 2 bases for J; bases not matched to a gene: 12. The CDR3 DNA follows: TGTGCCAGTAGCACTTCCGGGGGGGTTAGACCCTACGAGCAGTACTTC. Residues: CASSTSGGVRPYEQYF.

The chain employs TRBV4-2 and TRBJ2-5; 9 bases map to TRBD2. Germline V lookup: CDR1 LGHNA, CDR2 YNFKEQ. CDR3 length: 17 amino acids. After removal of 0 bases from V and 5 bases from J, the junction contained 10 bases not matched to a gene. CDR3 coding DNA: TGTGCCAGCAGCCAAGATGGAGGGGCGGGAGGGCCGGAGACCCAGTACTTC. Translating it yields CASSQDGGAGGPETQYF.

The CDR3 reads CASSPWTGSVKTQYF. CDR3 bases: TGTGCCAGCAGCCCATGGACGGGGTCGGTCAAGACCCAGTACTTC. The chain joins TRBV7-9 to TRBJ2-5; TRBD2 is a possible D gene (5 bases). The CDR3 extends over 15 amino acids. Germline CDR1 is SEHNR and CDR2 is FQNEAQ (reference sequence). V was trimmed by 5 bases and J by 6 bases, leaving 19 bases between them.

The chain links TRBV7-9 to TRBJ2-2; a weak D match, TRBD2 (5 bases). The CDR3 covers 17 residues. Germline values: CDR1 SEHNR, CDR2 FQNEAQ (reference sequence). Trimming stripped 3 bases from V and 7 bases from J, with 21 bases between. CDR3: CASSFYGGAAGVGELFF. The CDR3 bases are TGTGCCAGCAGCTTCTACGGTGGAGCGGCCGGGGTCGGGGAGCTGTTTTTT.

In the case of this clone: At one end the junction does not follow the germline gene, possibly because of a read error. This sample also contains other DNA sequences that code for the same CDR3. The chain uses TRBV19 and TRBJ1-4, with 7 bases identical to TRBD1. Germline V gives CDR1 LNHDA, CDR2 SQIVND (reference sequence). The CDR3 runs to 14 residues. The CDR3 loop is CASSAGTVNEKLFF. In DNA form, the CDR3 reads TGTGCTAGTAGCGCGGGGACAGTTAATGAAAAACTGTTTTTT.

This clone has only one observation. This chain links TRBV9 with TRBJ2-2; a weak D match, TRBD1 (5 bases). Trimming stripped 2 bases from V and 1 base from J, with 9 bases between. The CDR3 is 15 amino acids. Germline assignment: CDR1 SGDLS and CDR2 YYNGEE. In DNA, the CDR3 is TGTGCCAGCAGCGTTCTCCAGGGGAACACCGGGGAGCTGTTTTTT. As protein: CASSVLQGNTGELFF.

The chain joins TRBV6-5 to TRBJ2-7, with 7 bases aligning to TRBD2. V was clipped by 2 bases and J by 0 bases; unmatched bases: 4. This CDR3 spans 15 amino acids. In germline, CDR1 is MNHEY, CDR2 SVGAGI. The CDR3 is CASSYLRTSSYEQYF. The CDR3 DNA is TGTGCCAGCAGTTACCTCCGGACTAGCTCCTACGAGCAGTACTTC.

The V gene is TRBV6-5, the J gene TRBJ1-1; 7 nucleotides match TRBD1. The J segment lost 1 base and the V segment lost 6 bases, leaving 8 bases of the junction unmatched. Germline assignment: CDR1 MNHEY and CDR2 SVGAGI. The CDR3 covers 15 residues. The CDR3 here is CASSNRGHTNTEAFF. Written as DNA, the CDR3 is TGTGCCAGCAGCAACAGGGGCCATACGAACACTGAAGCTTTCTTT.

The rearrangement joins TRBV5-1 to TRBJ2-7, with a weak D call TRBD1 (6 bases). The CDR3 totals 15 residues. The V gene lost 0 bases and the J gene lost 0 bases, with 10 bases spanning the gap. The germline V gene encodes CDR1 SGHRS and CDR2 YFSETQ. The CDR3 spells CASSLGGTYSYEQYF. For the CDR3, the DNA is TGCGCCAGCAGCTTGGGAGGGACATACTCCTACGAGCAGTACTTC.

The chain carries TRBV6-1 and TRBJ1-5, with a tentative D call TRBD1 (6 bases). Germline CDR1 is MNHNS and CDR2 is SASEGT. The CDR3 has 14 amino acids. The V and J ends lost 5 bases and 4 bases respectively, with 12 bases between them. The CDR3 region is CASSLTGLNQPQHF. The CDR3 DNA is TGTGCCAGCAGTCTAACAGGGCTTAATCAGCCCCAGCATTTT.

The genes are TRBV28 and TRBJ2-1, with 9 bases aligning to TRBD2. The junction had 9 bases not matched to a gene; V was cut back by 8 bases and J by 4 bases. Per germline, CDR1 MDHEN and CDR2 SYDVKM. The CDR3 spans 15 residues. The CDR3 is CASSGGGGPYNEQFF. CDR3 DNA sequence: TGTGCCAGCTCCGGCGGGGGGGGGCCTTACAATGAGCAGTTCTTC.

V gene TRBV11-2 combines with J gene TRBJ2-7; D perhaps matches TRBD2 (6 bases). The length of the CDR3 is 14 residues. V gave up 0 bases and J gave up 5 bases, with 11 bases separating them. Germline-derived CDR1 and CDR2 are SGHAT and FQNNGV. This chain's CDR3 is CASSLDQGLHEQYF. DNA of the CDR3: TGTGCCAGCAGCTTAGATCAGGGACTCCACGAGCAGTACTTC.

The rearrangement links TRBV4-1 to TRBJ2-2, with no clear D. From germline, CDR1 is MGHRA and CDR2 YSYEKL. V lost 4 bases to trimming and J lost 4 bases, with 13 bases between them. This CDR3 comprises 15 residues. As DNA, the CDR3 is TGCGCCAGCAGCCCCCTATCGATTCCCACCGGGGAGCTGTTTTTT. Its protein product is CASSPLSIPTGELFF.

The chain links TRBV15 to TRBJ1-5; D is ambiguous. CDR3 length equals 14 residues. Trimming left V 0 bases short and J 2 bases short, with 5 bases between. Germline V gene data show CDR1 as LNHNV and CDR2 as YYDKDF (reference sequence). CDR3 DNA sequence: TGTGCCACCAGCAGAGAGGGAGGCAATCAGCCCCAGCATTTT. It yields the protein CATSREGGNQPQHF.

The chain combines TRBV28 with TRBJ2-5; 9 bases fit TRBD2. This CDR3 is built from 17 residues. CDR1 is MDHEN, CDR2 SYDVKM, per germline. V shed 5 bases and J 5 bases; nucleotides not matched to a gene: 15. Written as DNA, the CDR3 is TGTGCCAGCAGTACCCTTAGCGGGAGTAACGGGCGGGAGACCCAGTACTTC. Translated, it gives CASSTLSGSNGRETQYF.